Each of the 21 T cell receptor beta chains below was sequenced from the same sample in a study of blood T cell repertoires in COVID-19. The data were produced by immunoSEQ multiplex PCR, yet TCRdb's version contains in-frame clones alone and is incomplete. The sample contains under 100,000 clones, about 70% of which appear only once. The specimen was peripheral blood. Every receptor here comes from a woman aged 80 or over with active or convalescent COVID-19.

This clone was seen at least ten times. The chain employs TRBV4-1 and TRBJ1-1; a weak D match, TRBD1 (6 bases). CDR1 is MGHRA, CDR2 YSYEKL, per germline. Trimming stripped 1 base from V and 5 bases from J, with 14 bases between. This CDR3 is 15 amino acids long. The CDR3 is CASSQAAGVGTEAFF. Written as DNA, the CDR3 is TGCGCCAGCAGCCAAGCCGCAGGGGTGGGGACTGAAGCTTTCTTT.

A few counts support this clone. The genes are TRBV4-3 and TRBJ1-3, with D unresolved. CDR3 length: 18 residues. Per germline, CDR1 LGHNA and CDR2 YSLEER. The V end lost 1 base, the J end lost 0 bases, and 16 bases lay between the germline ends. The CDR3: CASSQGVRATSSGNTIYF. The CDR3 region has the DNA TGCGCCAGCAGCCAAGGGGTGAGGGCGACGAGCTCTGGAAACACCATATATTTT.

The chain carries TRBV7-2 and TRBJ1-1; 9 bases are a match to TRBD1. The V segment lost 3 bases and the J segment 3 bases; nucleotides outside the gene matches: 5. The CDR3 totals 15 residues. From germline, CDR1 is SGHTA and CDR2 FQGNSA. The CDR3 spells CASSLYGQGYTEAFF. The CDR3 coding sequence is TGTGCCAGCAGCTTGTACGGACAGGGGTACACTGAAGCTTTCTTT.

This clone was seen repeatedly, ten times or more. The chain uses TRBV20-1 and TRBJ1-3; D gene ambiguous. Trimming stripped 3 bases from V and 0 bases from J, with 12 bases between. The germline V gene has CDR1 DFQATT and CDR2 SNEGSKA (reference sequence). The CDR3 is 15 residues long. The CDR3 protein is CSASGPSASGNTIYF. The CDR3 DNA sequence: TGCAGTGCTAGTGGACCCAGCGCCTCTGGAAACACCATATATTTT.

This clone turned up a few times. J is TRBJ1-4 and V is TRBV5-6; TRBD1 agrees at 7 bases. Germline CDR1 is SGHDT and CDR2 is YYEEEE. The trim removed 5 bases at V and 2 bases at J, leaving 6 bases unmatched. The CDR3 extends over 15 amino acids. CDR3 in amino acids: CASRTTGVTNEKLFF. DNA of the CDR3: TGTGCCAGCAGGACCACAGGGGTGACTAATGAAAAACTGTTTTTT.

CDR3 sequence (DNA): TGTGCCTGGGGCCGACAGGGGGTAGGGGGCACTGAAGCTTTCTTT. The encoded protein is CAWGRQGVGGTEAFF. J is TRBJ1-1 and V is TRBV30, with 9 nucleotides matching TRBD1. Germline V lookup: CDR1 GTSNPN, CDR2 SVGIG (reference sequence). CDR3 length: 15 residues. J was trimmed by 4 bases and V by 5 bases; bases with no gene match: 11.

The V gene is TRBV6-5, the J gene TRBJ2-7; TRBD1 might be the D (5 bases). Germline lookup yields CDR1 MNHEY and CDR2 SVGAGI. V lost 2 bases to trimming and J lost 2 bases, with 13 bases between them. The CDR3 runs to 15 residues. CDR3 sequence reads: CASSYEGARAYEQYF. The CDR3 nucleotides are TGTGCCAGCAGTTACGAAGGGGCTCGCGCCTACGAGCAGTACTTC.

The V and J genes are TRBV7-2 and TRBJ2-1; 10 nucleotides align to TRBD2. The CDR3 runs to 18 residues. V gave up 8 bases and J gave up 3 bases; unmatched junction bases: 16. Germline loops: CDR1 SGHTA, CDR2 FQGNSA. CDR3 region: CASGAGFGAGGNYNEQFF. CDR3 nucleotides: TGTGCCAGCGGAGCAGGTTTCGGAGCGGGGGGGAACTACAATGAGCAGTTCTTC. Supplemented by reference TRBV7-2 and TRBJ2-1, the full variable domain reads GAGVSQSPSNKVTEKGKDVELRCDPISGHTALYWYRQSLGQGLEFLIYFQGNSAPDKSGLPSDRFSAERTGGSVSTLTIQRTQQEDSAVYLCASGAGFGAGGNYNEQFFGPGTRLTVL.

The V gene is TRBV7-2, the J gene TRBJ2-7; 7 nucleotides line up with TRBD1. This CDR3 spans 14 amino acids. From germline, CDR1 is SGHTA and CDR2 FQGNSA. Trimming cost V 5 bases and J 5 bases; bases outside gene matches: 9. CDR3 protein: CASSETGRFDEQYF. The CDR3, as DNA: TGTGCCAGCAGCGAGACAGGGCGGTTCGACGAGCAGTACTTC. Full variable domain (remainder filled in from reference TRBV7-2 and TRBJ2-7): GAGVSQSPSNKVTEKGKDVELRCDPISGHTALYWYRQSLGQGLEFLIYFQGNSAPDKSGLPSDRFSAERTGGSVSTLTIQRTQQEDSAVYLCASSETGRFDEQYFGPGTRLTVT.

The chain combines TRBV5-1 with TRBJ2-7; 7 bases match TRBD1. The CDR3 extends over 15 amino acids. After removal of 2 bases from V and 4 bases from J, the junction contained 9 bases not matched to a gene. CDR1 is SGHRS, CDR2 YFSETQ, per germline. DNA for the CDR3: TGCGCCAGCAGCTTTATACCGGGACAGCAATACGAGCAGTACTTC. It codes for CASSFIPGQQYEQYF.

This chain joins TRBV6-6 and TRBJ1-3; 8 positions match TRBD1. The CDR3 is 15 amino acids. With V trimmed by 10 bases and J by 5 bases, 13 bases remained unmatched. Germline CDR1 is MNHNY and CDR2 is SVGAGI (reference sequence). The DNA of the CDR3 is TGTGCCACCACCACGGACAGGGTTTCTAGAAACACCATATATTTT. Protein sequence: CATTTDRVSRNTIYF.

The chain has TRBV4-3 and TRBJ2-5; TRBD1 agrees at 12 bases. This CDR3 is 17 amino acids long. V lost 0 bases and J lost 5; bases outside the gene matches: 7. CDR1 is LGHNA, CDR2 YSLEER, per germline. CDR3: CASSQEKGQGARETQYF. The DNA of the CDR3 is TGCGCCAGCAGCCAAGAAAAGGGACAGGGGGCGCGGGAGACCCAGTACTTC.

The CDR3 loop is CASSGKTGGGEKLFF. The CDR3 DNA sequence: TGTGCCAGCAGCGGGAAGACAGGGGGCGGTGAAAAACTGTTTTTT. This sequence joins TRBV9 and TRBJ1-4, with 10 bases that match TRBD1. Germline V gene data show CDR1 as SGDLS and CDR2 as YYNGEE. The CDR3 consists of 15 residues. Losses at the gene ends were 3 bases for V and 7 bases for J; bases not matched to a gene: 6. Using reference TRBV9 and TRBJ1-4 for the parts outside the CDR3, the full variable domain is DSGVTQTPKHLITATGQRVTLRCSPRSGDLSVYWYQQSLDQGLQFLIQYYNGEERAKGNILERFSAQQFPDLHSELNLSSLELGDSALYFCASSGKTGGGEKLFFGSGTQLSVL.

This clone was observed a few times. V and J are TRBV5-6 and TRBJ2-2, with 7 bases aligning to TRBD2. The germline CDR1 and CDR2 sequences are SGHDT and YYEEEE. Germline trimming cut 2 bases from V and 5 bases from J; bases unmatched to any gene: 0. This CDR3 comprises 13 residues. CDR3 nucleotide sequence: TGTGCCAGCAGCTTAGCGGGAACCGGGGAGCTGTTTTTT. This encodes CASSLAGTGELFF.

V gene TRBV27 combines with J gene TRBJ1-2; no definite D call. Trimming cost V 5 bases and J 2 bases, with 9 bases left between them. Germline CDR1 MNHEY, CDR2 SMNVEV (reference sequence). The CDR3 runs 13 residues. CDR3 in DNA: TGTGCCAGCAGTCGAGGGAGAAACTATGGCTACACCTTC. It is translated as CASSRGRNYGYTF.

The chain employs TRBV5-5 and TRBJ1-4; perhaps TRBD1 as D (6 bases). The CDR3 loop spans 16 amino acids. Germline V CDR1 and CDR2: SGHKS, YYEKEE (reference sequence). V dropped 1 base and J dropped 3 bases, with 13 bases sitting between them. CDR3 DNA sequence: TGTGCCAGCAGCTTGCGCCAGGGGCTTCCTAATGAAAAACTGTTTTTT. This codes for CASSLRQGLPNEKLFF.

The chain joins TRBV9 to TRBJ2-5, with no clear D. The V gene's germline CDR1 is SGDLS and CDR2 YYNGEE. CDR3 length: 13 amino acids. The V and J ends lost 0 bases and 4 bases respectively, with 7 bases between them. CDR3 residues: CASSVAGRETQYF. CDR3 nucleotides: TGTGCCAGCAGCGTAGCAGGTAGAGAGACCCAGTACTTC. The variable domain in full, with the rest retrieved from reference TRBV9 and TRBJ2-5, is DSGVTQTPKHLITATGQRVTLRCSPRSGDLSVYWYQQSLDQGLQFLIQYYNGEERAKGNILERFSAQQFPDLHSELNLSSLELGDSALYFCASSVAGRETQYFGPGTRLLVL.

The CDR3 is CAIRQGATNEKLFF. In nucleotides, the CDR3 is TGTGCCATCAGACAGGGGGCAACTAATGAAAAACTGTTTTTT. The chain recombines TRBV10-3 with TRBJ1-4, with 8 bases that match TRBD1. In germline, CDR1 is ENHRY, CDR2 SYGVKD. Germline trimming cut 6 bases from V and 0 bases from J; bases unmatched to any gene: 0. This CDR3 contains 14 residues.

The CDR3 coding sequence is TGTGCCAGCAGCTCCAGGAGGTGGAGGGGAGGCAATGAGCAGTTCTTC. Translation: CASSSRRWRGGNEQFF. This chain uses TRBV27 with TRBJ2-1, with TRBD2 as a possible D gene (6 bases). The length of the CDR3 is 16 residues. Trimming took 6 bases from V and 6 from J, leaving 21 bases between them. CDR1 is MNHEY and CDR2 is SMNVEV in the germline V gene (reference sequence).

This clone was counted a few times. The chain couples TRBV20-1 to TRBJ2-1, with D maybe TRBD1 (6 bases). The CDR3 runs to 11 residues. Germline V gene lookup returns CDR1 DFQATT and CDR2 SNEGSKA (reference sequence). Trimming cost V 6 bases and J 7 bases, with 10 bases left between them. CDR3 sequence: CSAQGTNEQFF. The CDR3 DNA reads TGCAGTGCCCAGGGGACGAATGAGCAGTTCTTC.

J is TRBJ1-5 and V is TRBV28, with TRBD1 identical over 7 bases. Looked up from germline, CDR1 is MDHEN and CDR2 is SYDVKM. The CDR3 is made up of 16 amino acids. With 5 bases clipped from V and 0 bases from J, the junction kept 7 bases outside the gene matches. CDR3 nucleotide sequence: TGTGCCAGCAGTCCGACACAGGGGCATAGCAATCAGCCCCAGCATTTT. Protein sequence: CASSPTQGHSNQPQHF.